This is a list of T cell receptor beta chains from one sample in a study of T cells in Graves' hyperthyroidism and ophthalmopathy. Each CDR3 protein is one row after TCRdb ran MiXCR on the multiplex PCR reads. The sample contains 250,000 to 300,000 distinct CDR3 sequences, roughly a fifth of which appear only once. Sequencing input: blood. The receptors originated from a man aged 45 to 65 with Graves' ophthalmopathy. CDR3s include the opening cysteine and the closing phenylalanine or tryptophan. The D gene is left open where the match is weak. Size is omitted from some rows. Given values are once, few, many or a class for expanded clones.

d_call clone_size j_call v_call cdr3_nt cdr3_aa
NA NA TRBJ1-2 TRBV28 TGTGCCAGCGCCCCGGGTGGCTACACCTTC CASAPGGYTF
TRBD2 few TRBJ2-1 TRBV6-1 TGTGCCAGCAGGAAAGGGGGACTAGCGGGAAGGGATGAGCAGTTCTTC CASRKGGLAGRDEQFF
NA many TRBJ2-7 TRBV10-3 TGTGCCATCAGCCCTGAACAAGGACGTAGCGAGCAGTACTTC CAISPEQGRSEQYF
NA many TRBJ2-1 TRBV19 TGTGCCAGTAGTATAGCTCGAAGACAAGACAATGAGCAGTTCTTC CASSIARRQDNEQFF
NA many TRBJ2-1 TRBV7-9 TGTGCCAGCAGCTTAGGATCTCGGCCCTACAATGAGCAGTTCTTC CASSLGSRPYNEQFF
TRBD1 NA TRBJ2-6 TRBV7-9 TGTGCCAGCAGCTATAGGACAGGGGGCCCCTATGGGGCCAACGTCCTGACTTTC CASSYRTGGPYGANVLTF
NA many TRBJ2-7 TRBV28 TGTGCCAGCAGACCTATCGGGGGACACTCCTACGAGCAGTACTTC CASRPIGGHSYEQYF
TRBD2 many TRBJ2-1 TRBV3-1 TGTGCCAGCAGCCAAGAAAGAAGGCTAGCGGGAGATCATGAGCAGTTCTTC CASSQERRLAGDHEQFF
NA NA TRBJ2-2 TRBV3-1 TGTGCCAGCAGCCAAGAAGGAGTCGGGGAGCTGTTTTTT CASSQEGVGELFF
NA few TRBJ1-5 TRBV10-3 TGTGCCATCAGTGAACCCGGCCAGGTCAATCAGCCCCAGCATTTT CAISEPGQVNQPQHF
NA NA TRBJ2-5 TRBV12-5 TGTGCTAGTGGTTTGGGGGGCGCGACCCAGTACTTC CASGLGGATQYF
NA NA TRBJ1-3 TRBV3-1 TGTGCCAGCAGGGGGGACATCTCTGGAAACACCATATATTTT CASRGDISGNTIYF
NA NA TRBJ1-2 TRBV14 TGTGCCAGCAGCCCGTCGGGCGGAGCCTATGGCTACACCTTC CASSPSGGAYGYTF
NA many TRBJ2-7 TRBV12-3/TRBV12-4 TGTGCCAGCACCAAAGGCGGGTCAGGCGAGCAGTACTTC CASTKGGSGEQYF
NA NA TRBJ2-1 TRBV7-3 TGTGCCACCGCCCGGGGGACAGTTTACAATGAGCAGTTCTTC CATARGTVYNEQFF
NA few TRBJ1-4 TRBV7-9 TGTGCCAGCAGCGACGAACAGGGCACTAATGAAAAACTGTTTTTT CASSDEQGTNEKLFF
TRBD2 many TRBJ2-7 TRBV28 TGTGCCAGCATTGACACCGGGACTAGCGGGAGAGAGTCGTACTTC CASIDTGTSGRESYF
NA NA TRBJ2-3 TRBV5-4 TGTGCCAGCAGCTTGGCTGACAGTGGCACAGATACGCAGTATTTT CASSLADSGTDTQYF
NA NA TRBJ1-6 TRBV6-5 TGTGCCAGCAGTTACGGGGCTCATTCACCCCTCCACTTT CASSYGAHSPLHF
NA many TRBJ1-3 TRBV13 TGTGCCAGCAGCATAAGACGGAGCCTACCCTCCTCTGGAAACACCATATATTTT CASSIRRSLPSSGNTIYF
TRBD2 many TRBJ2-1 TRBV11-2 TGTGCCAGCAGCTTATCCGGGGACTATCTATACAATGAGCAGTTCTTC CASSLSGDYLYNEQFF
NA NA TRBJ2-2 TRBV10-3 TGTGCCATCAGTGAGTCGAGACGAGGGCGGAACACCGGGGAGCTGTTTTTT CAISESRRGRNTGELFF
NA NA TRBJ1-5 TRBV24-1 TGTGCCACCAGTGATTCAGGGAGCAATCGGCCCCAGCATTTT CATSDSGSNRPQHF
NA NA TRBJ2-1 TRBV7-9 TGTGCCAGCAGCCCCGAACGGGATAGCTCCTACAATGAGCAGTTCTTC CASSPERDSSYNEQFF
TRBD2 many TRBJ2-5 TRBV28 TGTGCCAGCAGCAAACTAGCGGCTATCCAAGAGACCCAGTACTTC CASSKLAAIQETQYF
TRBD2 many TRBJ2-1 TRBV2 TGTGCCAGCAGTGCCTTAGCGGGAGGAGGCAATGAGCAGTTCTTC CASSALAGGGNEQFF
NA NA TRBJ1-1 TRBV12-3/TRBV12-4 TGTGCCAGCAGTTTCTCAGGGGTAACTGAAGCTTTCTTT CASSFSGVTEAFF
NA few TRBJ1-1 TRBV5-1 TGCGCCAGCAGCTTGTCGAGGGGCACTGAAGCTTTCTTT CASSLSRGTEAFF
TRBD1 few TRBJ2-7 TRBV12-3/TRBV12-4 TGTGCCAGCAGGGGGGGACAGGGAGCCTACGAGCAGTACTTC CASRGGQGAYEQYF
NA many TRBJ2-3 TRBV20-1 TGCAGTGCTACGAGCGGATACACAGATACGCAGTATTTT CSATSGYTDTQYF
TRBD2 NA TRBJ2-7 TRBV15 TGTGCCACCAGCAGAGATCCTAGAGGCGGATCGGGGGGCGAGCAGTACTTC CATSRDPRGGSGGEQYF
NA few TRBJ1-5 TRBV27 TGTGCCAGCAGTTTGGGGCCACATCAGCCCCAGCATTTT CASSLGPHQPQHF
NA once TRBJ2-2 TRBV20-1 TGCAGTGCTTTCGGGACGACGAACACCGGGGAGCTGTTTTTT CSAFGTTNTGELFF
TRBD1 many TRBJ1-5 TRBV6-1 TGTGCCAGCACGGCGTACAGGGGAGGTAGCAATCAGCCCCAGCATTTT CASTAYRGGSNQPQHF
NA NA TRBJ1-2 TRBV4-1 TGCGCCAGCAGCCTTGCCCGGGACCACTATGGCTACACCTTC CASSLARDHYGYTF
NA many TRBJ2-1 TRBV6-1 TGTGCCAGCAGTCATTATTGGGTCAATGAGCAGTTCTTC CASSHYWVNEQFF
TRBD2 many TRBJ2-1 TRBV5-1 TGCGCCAGCAGCTTTAACACCAACCCGACTAGCGGGTCCTACAATGAGCAGTTCTTC CASSFNTNPTSGSYNEQFF
NA few TRBJ1-6 TRBV5-1 TGCGCCAGCAGCTCCGGGACAACAAATTCACCCCTCCACTTT CASSSGTTNSPLHF
TRBD1 few TRBJ2-2 TRBV7-9 TGTGCCAGCAGCTACGACAGGGCGAACACCGGGGAGCTGTTTTTT CASSYDRANTGELFF
TRBD2 few TRBJ2-3 TRBV10-3 TGTGCCATCCGCGAGTTAGCGGGAGCAGATACGCAGTATTTT CAIRELAGADTQYF